These T cell receptor beta chains were read from a single sample in a study of siplizumab effects on memory and regulatory T cells. Data came from immunoSEQ multiplex PCR; TCRdb stores just in-frame clones and leaves some out. The table includes some 7,000 clones, approximately 70% detected once. The specimen sequenced was effector memory CD8+ T cells sorted from blood. These receptor sequences come from a human donor in good health. CDR3s include the opening cysteine and the closing phenylalanine or tryptophan. D genes are given only for firm matches. A clone size is listed for some rows: how often the clone was seen (once, few, many), or a class if it is expanded.

j_gene,len,abundance,v_gene,d_gene,CDR3aa,CDR3nt
TRBJ2-3,16,NA,TRBV27,TRBD2,CASSPRIAGGTDTQYF,TGTGCCAGCAGTCCACGAATAGCGGGGGGCACAGATACGCAGTATTTT
TRBJ2-5,18,NA,TRBV21-1,NA,CASSKKRVRREGPETQYF,TGTGCCAGCAGCAAAAAAAGGGTGCGGCGGGAGGGCCCTGAGACCCAGTACTTC
TRBJ1-1,14,once,TRBV7-2,TRBD1,CASQVLTGRTEAFF,TGTGCCAGCCAGGTACTGACAGGGAGAACTGAAGCTTTCTTT
TRBJ2-3,16,few,TRBV5-1,TRBD1,CASSIGQGRITDTQYF,TGCGCCAGCAGCATTGGACAGGGGCGCATAACAGATACGCAGTATTTT
TRBJ2-7,10,NA,TRBV7-2,NA,CASGTGEQYF,TGTGCCAGTGGGACGGGGGAGCAGTACTTC
TRBJ2-1,15,NA,TRBV5-4,NA,CASSLGEGVYNEQFF,TGTGCCAGCAGCCTAGGTGAGGGAGTCTACAATGAGCAGTTCTTC
TRBJ2-1,17,NA,TRBV4-3,TRBD2,CASSQDRASGVYNEQFF,TGCGCCAGCAGCCAAGATAGGGCTAGCGGCGTCTACAATGAGCAGTTCTTC
TRBJ2-5,15,once,TRBV4-3,NA,CASSQERGGGETQYF,TGCGCCAGCAGCCAAGAAAGAGGGGGAGGAGAGACCCAGTACTTC
TRBJ1-1,15,few,TRBV14,NA,CASSSLVAFNTEAFF,TGTGCCAGCAGCTCCCTCGTCGCTTTCAACACTGAAGCTTTCTTT
TRBJ2-5,16,NA,TRBV28,TRBD2,CASSFWTSGRGETQYF,TGTGCCAGCAGTTTTTGGACTAGCGGGAGAGGCGAGACCCAGTACTTC
TRBJ1-2,14,NA,TRBV10-3,TRBD1,CAITTGTGEWGYTF,TGTGCCATCACAACCGGGACAGGGGAATGGGGCTACACCTTC
TRBJ2-5,15,NA,TRBV6-1,NA,CASSEASGGQETQYF,TGTGCCAGCAGTGAAGCGTCTGGCGGACAAGAGACCCAGTACTTC
TRBJ2-2,17,NA,TRBV14,NA,CASSFSPIWVNTGELFF,TGTGCCAGCAGTTTCTCCCCGATCTGGGTGAACACCGGGGAGCTGTTTTTT
TRBJ2-7,14,NA,TRBV18,TRBD1,CASSPPTGTLEQYF,TGTGCCAGCTCACCCCCGACAGGGACGCTCGAGCAGTACTTC
TRBJ1-1,13,NA,TRBV6-5,NA,CASSFDWGTEAFF,TGTGCCAGCAGTTTCGACTGGGGGACTGAAGCTTTCTTT
TRBJ2-7,13,NA,TRBV6-6,TRBD1,CASWTGGINEQYF,TGTGCCAGCTGGACAGGGGGCATCAACGAGCAGTACTTC
TRBJ2-7,18,NA,TRBV5-4,TRBD2,CASSLASAGEGISYEQYF,TGTGCCAGCAGCTTGGCGTCCGCGGGAGAGGGGATCTCCTACGAGCAGTACTTC
TRBJ2-3,14,NA,TRBV2,NA,CASSETGNADTQYF,TGTGCCAGCAGTGAAACCGGGAATGCAGATACGCAGTATTTT
TRBJ2-1,14,NA,TRBV7-8,TRBD2,CASSPGTSIHEQFF,TGTGCCAGCAGCCCCGGGACTAGCATACATGAGCAGTTCTTC
TRBJ2-3,14,NA,TRBV11-2,NA,CASSLRTVEDTQYF,TGTGCCAGCAGCTTGCGGACAGTGGAAGATACGCAGTATTTT
TRBJ2-2,15,once,TRBV7-3,NA,CASSPTAANTGELLF,TGTGCCAGCAGCCCGACCGCGGCGAACACCGGGGAGCTGCTTTTT
TRBJ1-4,16,NA,TRBV18,NA,CASSLPGLSRREKLFF,TGTGCCAGCTCGCTGCCGGGGCTCTCAAGGCGGGAAAAACTGTTTTTT
TRBJ2-7,14,NA,TRBV5-4,TRBD2,CASSSWTSVHEQYF,TGTGCCAGCAGCTCATGGACTAGCGTCCACGAGCAGTACTTC
TRBJ2-1,15,NA,TRBV9,TRBD2,CASSDSGRAGNEQFF,TGTGCCAGCAGCGACAGCGGGAGGGCCGGGAATGAGCAGTTCTTC
TRBJ2-7,14,NA,TRBV6-1,TRBD1,CASSETGGTYEQYF,TGTGCCAGCAGTGAAACAGGGGGAACCTACGAGCAGTACTTC
TRBJ2-1,16,few,TRBV5-1,TRBD2,CASSYGTSGKHNEQFF,TGCGCCAGCAGTTACGGGACTAGCGGGAAACACAATGAGCAGTTCTTC
TRBJ2-3,14,once,TRBV14,NA,CASSQVGGGDTQYF,TGTGCCAGCAGCCAAGTAGGCGGTGGGGATACGCAGTATTTT
TRBJ2-7,17,NA,TRBV4-2,NA,CASSQEGPAQPSYEQYF,TGTGCCAGCAGCCAAGAAGGCCCGGCGCAGCCCTCCTACGAGCAGTACTTC
TRBJ2-1,15,NA,TRBV2,TRBD2,CASSGLAHTYNEQFF,TGTGCCAGCAGTGGACTAGCACACACCTACAATGAGCAGTTCTTC
TRBJ2-5,14,NA,TRBV27,NA,CASSFRESQETQYF,TGTGCCAGCAGTTTTCGAGAGAGCCAAGAGACCCAGTACTTC
TRBJ2-6,13,NA,TRBV11-1,NA,CASSLSGANVLTF,TGTGCCAGCAGCTTATCTGGGGCCAACGTCCTGACTTTC